Given below is one T cell receptor beta chain in context. The sample belongs to a study of T cells in tuberculosis. The repertoire was sequenced with immunoSEQ multiplex PCR; TCRdb's copy has only in-frame clones and lacks some. The sample includes about 32,000 clones, 94% of them seen just once. Germline CDR1 SGHKS, CDR2 YYEKEE (reference sequence). V lost 4 bases to trimming and J lost 5 bases, with 12 bases between them. The CDR3 is 14 residues long. The clonotype was recovered from a donor aged 10 to 29 with latent tuberculosis or without tuberculosis infection. The material sequenced was PBMCs. The chain carries TRBV5-5 and TRBJ1-4, with D possibly being TRBD1 (5 bases). CDR3 in amino acids: CASSIRALNEKLFF. Here the CDR3 DNA reads TGTGCCAGCAGCATCAGGGCCCTCAATGAAAAACTGTTTTTT.